The 27 T cell receptor beta chains listed next were all sequenced from one sample in a study of neurological immune-mediated disorders. TCRdb independently ran MiXCR on the 5' RACE reads; one entry per CDR3 protein. The sample lists around 130,000 distinct CDR3 sequences; more than 2.5% were seen once. The sequencing sample was made of PBMCs. The source of these receptors is a woman under 40 with multiple sclerosis.

This clonotype came up many times. This chain uses TRBV5-1 with TRBJ2-1; 7 bases are a match to TRBD1. CDR3 size: 17 residues. The germline gives CDR1 SGHRS, CDR2 YFSETQ. V gave up 0 bases and J gave up 2 bases; unmatched junction bases: 8. The CDR3 bases are TGCGCCAGCAGCTTGGCCGGGACAGTAGGAACCTACAATGAGCAGTTCTTC. Translation: CASSLAGTVGTYNEQFF.

This clonotype was recorded many times. J is TRBJ2-3 and V is TRBV12-3 or TRBV12-4; a possible D gene is TRBD1 (6 bases). The CDR3 loop spans 14 amino acids. Trimming took off 7 bases at V and 2 bases at J, with 13 bases between the two ends. The CDR3 DNA sequence: TGTGCCAGCAACCCAGACAGGAACACAGATACGCAGTATTTT. Amino acid sequence: CASNPDRNTDTQYF.

At least ten counts were recorded for this clonotype. The junction shows a germline mismatch at one end, possibly a read error. This chain uses TRBV5-6 with TRBJ1-6, with D maybe TRBD1 (5 bases). Germline values: CDR1 SGHDT, CDR2 YYEEEE. The CDR3 runs to 16 residues. The DNA for the CDR3 is TGTGCCAGCAGTTCACCAATCAGGGTGGCCAATTCAACCCTCAACTTT. Its translation is CASSSPIRVANSTLNF. The full variable domain, rest sourced from reference TRBV5-6 and TRBJ1-6, is DAGVTQSPTHLIKTRGQQVTLRCSPKSGHDTVSWYQQALGQGPQFIFQYYEEEERQRGNFPDRFSGHQFPNYSSELNVNALLLGDSALYLCASSSPIRVANSTLNFGNGTRLTVT.

This clonotype has at least ten counts. The CDR3 is CASSFTDGAYEQYF. CDR3 DNA: TGTGCCAGCAGCTTCACCGACGGAGCCTACGAGCAGTACTTC. The chain combines TRBV7-2 with TRBJ2-7; D remains ambiguous. Trimming took off 3 bases at V and 2 bases at J, with 11 bases between the two ends. The CDR3 sequence is 14 residues long. Germline CDR1 reads SGHTA; CDR2 reads FQGNSA.

Only a few counts were recorded for this clonotype. This chain connects TRBV10-3 to TRBJ2-7; tentative D call: TRBD1 (6 bases). Germline V gene data show CDR1 as ENHRY and CDR2 as SYGVKD. The CDR3 has 11 amino acids. V was shortened by 4 bases and J by 6 bases, with 7 bases between the two germline ends. CDR3 sequence (DNA): TGTGCCATCAGTGGGACAGTCGAGCAGTACTTC. Its translation is CAISGTVEQYF.

In its sample, this clonotype was seen many times. The rearrangement uses TRBV6-1 and TRBJ1-2, with D perhaps TRBD1 (5 bases). CDR1 is MNHNS and CDR2 is SASEGT in the germline V gene. Trimming took 6 bases from V and 8 from J, leaving 16 bases between them. The CDR3 covers 13 residues. CDR3 protein: CASSHSQGGGYTF. The CDR3 nucleotides are TGTGCCAGCAGCCATTCTCAGGGCGGGGGCTACACCTTC.

There are many counts of this clonotype. J is TRBJ2-7 and V is TRBV15; 8 bases align to TRBD2. The CDR3 is made up of 16 amino acids. CDR1 is LNHNV and CDR2 is YYDKDF in the germline V gene (reference sequence). The ends lost 1 base at V and 0 bases at J; junction bases unmatched: 5. CDR3: CATSRARTSLSYEQYF. CDR3 DNA sequence: TGTGCCACCAGCAGAGCAAGGACTAGCCTCTCCTACGAGCAGTACTTC.

This clonotype has at least ten counts. The chain recombines TRBV4-1 with TRBJ2-2, with D maybe TRBD2 (5 bases). This CDR3 comprises 14 residues. Germline V gives CDR1 MGHRA, CDR2 YSYEKL. The V end lost 9 bases, the J end lost 0 bases, and 11 bases lay between the germline ends. In DNA, the CDR3 is TGCGCCAGTAACTTAGCGACGAACACCGGGGAGCTGTTTTTT. Its protein is CASNLATNTGELFF.

This clonotype was seen ten or more times. The chain joins TRBV20-1 to TRBJ2-3, with TRBD2 as a possible D gene (6 bases). The CDR3 has 13 amino acids. Deletions cut 3 bases from V and 8 bases from J, with 15 bases between. CDR1 is DFQATT and CDR2 is SNEGSKA in the germline V gene (reference sequence). CDR3 coding DNA: TGCAGTGCTAGGGTGCCCCCAGCGGGTACGCAGTATTTT. It is translated as CSARVPPAGTQYF.

About this clonotype: A much larger clone sits a single nucleotide away, making a read error possible. The chain joins TRBV5-6 to TRBJ2-2; D unresolved. There are 12 residues in the CDR3. Germline V CDR1 and CDR2: SGHDT, YYEEEE. The CDR3 DNA is TGTGACAGCAGCTTGTCTACCGGGGAGCTGTTTTTT. As protein: CDSSLSTGELFF. The full variable domain, in which reference TRBV5-6 and TRBJ2-2 provide the parts outside the CDR3, is DAGVTQSPTHLIKTRGQQVTLRCSPKSGHDTVSWYQQALGQGPQFIFQYYEEEERQRGNFPDRFSGHQFPNYSSELNVNALLLGDSALYLCDSSLSTGELFFGEGSRLTVL.

This clonotype showed up just a few times. The chain combines TRBV19 with TRBJ2-3; the D is unclear. CDR3 length equals 14 residues. Germline loops: CDR1 LNHDA, CDR2 SQIVND (reference sequence). The V and J ends lost 3 bases and 2 bases respectively, with 9 bases between them. The CDR3 DNA is TGTGCCAGTAGTATGAATACTCCCACAGATACGCAGTATTTT. As protein: CASSMNTPTDTQYF.

This clonotype came up many times. The genes are TRBV12-3 or TRBV12-4 and TRBJ2-5; TRBD2 matches 15 bases. The length of the CDR3 is 16 residues. J gave up 4 bases and V 5 bases, and 5 bases lay outside the gene matches. The CDR3, as DNA: TGTGCCAGCAGTAGGACTAGCGGGAGGGCCGGAGAGACCCAGTACTTC. Amino acid sequence: CASSRTSGRAGETQYF.

This clonotype was counted many times. The chain joins TRBV27 to TRBJ2-7; possible D gene TRBD1, 6 bases. This CDR3 has 13 residues. Trimming removed 8 bases at V and 1 base at J, with 12 bases between. From germline, CDR1 is MNHEY and CDR2 SMNVEV (reference sequence). Here the CDR3 DNA reads TGTGCCAGCTGGAACAGGGTTTCCTACGAGCAGTACTTC. This translates into CASWNRVSYEQYF.

This clonotype was counted ten times or more. The chain couples TRBV20-1 to TRBJ2-1; D might be TRBD1 (5 bases). CDR1 and CDR2 from the germline V gene are DFQATT and SNEGSKA (reference sequence). The germline V and J ends were trimmed by 6 bases and 9 bases, with 9 bases remaining between them. The length of the CDR3 is 10 residues. CDR3 DNA sequence: TGCAGTGCAGGGGCGGCTGAGCAGTTCTTC. Translation: CSAGAAEQFF.

This clonotype was seen repeatedly, ten times or more. The CDR3 nucleotides read TGTGCCAGCAGTCCGCCGGACAGCGGGTATGGCTACACCTTC. Protein: CASSPPDSGYGYTF. The chain uses TRBV6-2 or TRBV6-3 and TRBJ1-2, with D possibly TRBD1 on 6 matching bases. V lost 5 bases and J 5 bases, leaving 15 bases between the germline ends. This CDR3 is built from 14 residues. Germline CDR1 is MNHEY and CDR2 is SVGEGT.

This clonotype was found many times. V gene TRBV27 combines with J gene TRBJ2-7; D gene uncertain. There are 14 residues in the CDR3. Looked up from germline, CDR1 is MNHEY and CDR2 is SMNVEV (reference sequence). Trimming shortened V by 5 bases and J by 6 bases, and 17 bases separated the two germline ends. CDR3 sequence reads: CASSPAESPGEQYF. The CDR3 region has the DNA TGTGCCAGCAGTCCTGCGGAGTCCCCGGGCGAGCAGTACTTC.

This clonotype was counted many times. The chain employs TRBV7-9 and TRBJ2-7; 7 bases are shared with TRBD1. CDR3 length: 14 amino acids. Trimming removed 5 bases from V and 1 base from J; junction bases left unmatched: 5. Germline assignment: CDR1 SEHNR and CDR2 FQNEAQ (reference sequence). The CDR3 bases are TGTGCCAGCAGCCCGACAGGGAAATCCTACGAGCAGTACTTC. It yields the protein CASSPTGKSYEQYF.

This clonotype was recorded many times. This chain links TRBV5-1 with TRBJ2-3, with 12 bases that match TRBD2. The CDR3 is 18 amino acids. V dropped 3 bases and J dropped 2; count of bases not matched to a gene: 10. The V gene's germline CDR1 is SGHRS and CDR2 YFSETQ. Written as DNA, the CDR3 is TGCGCCAGCAGCTCCGGACTAGCGGGGCCCCGGGACACAGATACGCAGTATTTT. Translated: CASSSGLAGPRDTDTQYF. Based on the CDR3 plus reference TRBV5-1 and TRBJ2-3, the full variable domain is KAGVTQTPRYLIKTRGQQVTLSCSPISGHRSVSWYQQTPGQGLQFLFEYFSETQRNKGNFPGRFSGRQFSNSRSEMNVSTLELGDSALYLCASSSGLAGPRDTDTQYFGPGTRLTVL.

The table lists this clonotype with many counts. The chain employs TRBV12-3 or TRBV12-4 and TRBJ1-1, with D hard to call. There are 15 residues in the CDR3. With 3 bases removed from V and 7 bases from J, the gap between germline ends came to 18 bases. The CDR3 sequence is CASSFGSKRAGEAFF. The CDR3 DNA reads as TGTGCCAGCAGTTTTGGAAGCAAGCGGGCAGGTGAAGCTTTCTTT.

The chain combines TRBV6-6 with TRBJ2-2; the D gene is possibly TRBD1 (6 bases). V was pared by 6 bases and J by 3 bases, with 14 bases between. Germline assignment: CDR1 MNHNY and CDR2 SVGAGI (reference sequence). This CDR3 has 15 residues. The CDR3 DNA reads TGTGCCAGCAGCCAACAGGGCGAGGACACCGGGGAGCTGTTTTTT. It specifies CASSQQGEDTGELFF.

This clonotype has more than one count but fewer than ten. This could be a read error, since a much larger clone is one nucleotide away. This CDR3 reads CSAGGNQPQNF. CDR3 DNA: TGCAGTGCAGGGGGCAATCAGCCCCAGAATTTT. This chain joins TRBV20-1 and TRBJ1-5; 7 bases map to TRBD1. The germline gives CDR1 DFQATT, CDR2 SNEGSKA (reference sequence). The CDR3 loop spans 11 amino acids.

There are many counts of this clonotype. This rearrangement joins TRBV6-1 to TRBJ2-3; 8 positions agree with TRBD2. CDR1 MNHNS and CDR2 SASEGT come from the germline V gene. The CDR3 runs to 15 residues. V gave up 5 bases and J gave up 6 bases; unmatched junction bases: 10. The CDR3 coding sequence is TGTGCCAGCAGTCGGGTGGGCGGGAGGTTCGATACGCAGTATTTT. It codes for CASSRVGGRFDTQYF.

This clonotype has a count of ten or more. This chain joins TRBV7-9 and TRBJ1-2; 10 bases agree with TRBD1. The germline V gene encodes CDR1 SEHNR and CDR2 FQNEAQ (reference sequence). The V segment lost 5 bases and the J segment 6 bases; nucleotides outside the gene matches: 15. The CDR3 covers 17 residues. CDR3 region: CASSRGTGVSEFNGYTF. The CDR3, as DNA: TGTGCCAGCAGCCGAGGGACAGGGGTTTCGGAATTCAATGGCTACACCTTC.

This clonotype was seen at least ten times. CDR3 protein: CSVEPWLQETQYF. DNA of the CDR3: TGCAGCGTTGAGCCCTGGCTCCAAGAGACCCAGTACTTC. V usage is TRBV29-1 and J usage is TRBJ2-5, with D uncertain. Germline V gene sequence: CDR1 SQVTM, CDR2 ANQGSEA. Trimming removed 3 bases from V and 1 base from J, with 9 bases in between. The CDR3 contains 13 residues.

In this sample, this clonotype turned up many times. The J gene is TRBJ2-7, the V gene TRBV7-9; 12 bases fit TRBD1. Germline loops: CDR1 SEHNR, CDR2 FQNEAQ (reference sequence). This CDR3 contains 14 residues. V lost 3 bases, J lost 5 bases, and 2 bases stayed unmatched. The CDR3 region has the DNA TGTGCCAGCAGCTTCCGGGACAGGGGGCACGAGCAGTACTTC. It translates to CASSFRDRGHEQYF.

The chain employs TRBV12-3 or TRBV12-4 and TRBJ1-5; a possible D gene is TRBD1 (5 bases). Trimming took 4 bases from V and 11 from J, leaving 12 bases between them. This CDR3 is built from 12 residues. In nucleotides, the CDR3 is TGTGCCAGCAGTTATGGGGGAGAAGCCCAGCATTTT. It translates to CASSYGGEAQHF.

The chain has TRBV9 and TRBJ2-7; no firm D call. V was clipped by 0 bases and J by 3 bases, with 10 bases between them. CDR1 is SGDLS, CDR2 YYNGEE, per germline. The CDR3 has 14 residues. The CDR3 bases are TGTGCCAGCAGCGTAGGTGGGGAACTCTACGAGCAGTACTTC. Translated: CASSVGGELYEQYF.